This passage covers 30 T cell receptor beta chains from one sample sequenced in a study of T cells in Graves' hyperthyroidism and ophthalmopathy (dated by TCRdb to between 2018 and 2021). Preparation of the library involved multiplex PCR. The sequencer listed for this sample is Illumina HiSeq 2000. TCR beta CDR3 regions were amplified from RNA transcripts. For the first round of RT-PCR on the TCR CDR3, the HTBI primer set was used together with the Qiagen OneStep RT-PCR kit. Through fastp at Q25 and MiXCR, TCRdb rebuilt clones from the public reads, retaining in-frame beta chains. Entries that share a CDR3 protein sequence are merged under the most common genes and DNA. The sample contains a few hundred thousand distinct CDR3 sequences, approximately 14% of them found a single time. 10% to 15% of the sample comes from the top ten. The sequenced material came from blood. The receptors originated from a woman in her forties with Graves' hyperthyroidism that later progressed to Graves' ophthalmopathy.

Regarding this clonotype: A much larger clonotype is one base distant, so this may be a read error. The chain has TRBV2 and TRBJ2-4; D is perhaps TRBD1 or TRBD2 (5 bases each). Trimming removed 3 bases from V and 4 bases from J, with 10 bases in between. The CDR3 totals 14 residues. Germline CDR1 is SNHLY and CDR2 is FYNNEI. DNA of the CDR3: TGTGCCAGCAGTGAGGGACCGCTAAAAAACATTCAGTACTTC. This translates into CASSEGPLKNIQYF.

This CDR3 is CASSWAGLGTGELFF. CDR3 nucleotide sequence: TGTGCCAGCAGCTGGGCAGGGCTGGGCACCGGGGAGCTGTTTTTT. The gene calls are TRBV28 and TRBJ2-2, with D perhaps matching TRBD1 (5 bases). Trimming stripped 6 bases from V and 4 bases from J, with 15 bases between. Germline V CDR1 and CDR2: MDHEN, SYDVKM. The CDR3 is 15 residues long.

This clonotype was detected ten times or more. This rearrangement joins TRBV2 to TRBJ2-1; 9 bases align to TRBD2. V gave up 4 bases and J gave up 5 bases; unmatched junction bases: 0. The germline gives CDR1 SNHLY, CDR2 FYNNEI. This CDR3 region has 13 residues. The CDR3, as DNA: TGTGCCAGCAGTGGACTAGCGGACAATGAGCAGTTCTTC. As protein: CASSGLADNEQFF.

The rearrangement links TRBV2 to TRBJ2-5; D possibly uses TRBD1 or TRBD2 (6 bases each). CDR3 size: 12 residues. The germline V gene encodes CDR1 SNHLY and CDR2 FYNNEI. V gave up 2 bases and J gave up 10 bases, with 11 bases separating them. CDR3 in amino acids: CASSEKGGVQYF. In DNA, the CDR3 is TGTGCCAGCAGTGAAAAGGGGGGAGTCCAGTACTTC.

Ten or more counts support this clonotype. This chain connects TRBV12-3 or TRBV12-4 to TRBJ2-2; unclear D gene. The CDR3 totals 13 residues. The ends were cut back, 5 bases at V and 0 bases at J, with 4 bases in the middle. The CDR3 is CASSLPNTGELFF. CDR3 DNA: TGTGCCAGCAGTCTGCCGAACACCGGGGAGCTGTTTTTT.

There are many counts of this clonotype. As DNA, the CDR3 is TGTGCCAGCAGTTCTCCCTCGGGAGCGCGGGGGCCCTACGAGCAGTACTTC. It translates to CASSSPSGARGPYEQYF. The chain has TRBV27 and TRBJ2-7; D may be TRBD2 (7 bases). Trimming pared 4 bases from V and 2 bases from J, leaving 21 bases between. The CDR3 spans 17 residues. From germline, CDR1 is MNHEY and CDR2 SMNVEV (reference sequence).

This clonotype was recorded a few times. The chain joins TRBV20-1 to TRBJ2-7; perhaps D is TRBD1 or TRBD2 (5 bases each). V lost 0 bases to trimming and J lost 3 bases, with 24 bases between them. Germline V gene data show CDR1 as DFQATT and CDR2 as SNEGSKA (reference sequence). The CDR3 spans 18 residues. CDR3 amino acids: CSARDITALGGYIYEQYF. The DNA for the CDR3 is TGCAGTGCTAGAGATATAACAGCCCTTGGGGGTTACATCTACGAGCAGTACTTC.

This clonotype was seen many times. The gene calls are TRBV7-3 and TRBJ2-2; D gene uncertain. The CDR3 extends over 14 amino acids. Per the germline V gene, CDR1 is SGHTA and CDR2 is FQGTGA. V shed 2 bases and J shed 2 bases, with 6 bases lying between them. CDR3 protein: CASSLRLNTGELFF. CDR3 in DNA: TGTGCCAGCAGCTTACGATTAAACACCGGGGAGCTGTTTTTT.

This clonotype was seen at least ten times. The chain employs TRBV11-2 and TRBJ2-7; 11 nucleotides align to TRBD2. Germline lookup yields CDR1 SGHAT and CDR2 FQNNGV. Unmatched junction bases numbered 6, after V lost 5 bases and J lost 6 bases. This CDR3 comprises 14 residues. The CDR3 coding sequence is TGTGCCAGCAGCCCTCGACTAGCGGGAAGCGAGCAGTACTTC. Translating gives CASSPRLAGSEQYF.

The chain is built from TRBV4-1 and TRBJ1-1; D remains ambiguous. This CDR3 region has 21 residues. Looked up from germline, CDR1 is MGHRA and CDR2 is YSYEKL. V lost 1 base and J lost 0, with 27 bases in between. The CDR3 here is CASSQGRPKILSGVMNTEAFF. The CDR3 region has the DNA TGCGCCAGCAGCCAAGGTCGCCCTAAGATCCTTTCCGGGGTGATGAACACTGAAGCTTTCTTT.

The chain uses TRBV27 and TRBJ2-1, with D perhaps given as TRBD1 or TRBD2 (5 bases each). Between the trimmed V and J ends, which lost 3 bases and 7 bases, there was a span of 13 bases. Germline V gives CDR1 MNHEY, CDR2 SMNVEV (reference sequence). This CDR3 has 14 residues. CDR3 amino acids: CASSFDREGNEQFF. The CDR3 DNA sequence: TGTGCCAGCAGTTTTGACCGTGAGGGGAATGAGCAGTTCTTC.

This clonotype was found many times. The CDR3 region is CASSFTEGTGELFF. The CDR3 DNA reads as TGTGCCAGCAGCTTCACGGAAGGCACCGGGGAGCTGTTTTTT. V and J are TRBV5-5 and TRBJ2-2; D gene unclear. The germline V gene encodes CDR1 SGHKS and CDR2 YYEKEE (reference sequence). The CDR3 loop spans 14 amino acids. The V end was cut by 2 bases, the J end by 4 bases, with 9 bases between.

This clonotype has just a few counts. CDR3 nucleotides: TGTGCCAGCAGTGTCACAGAGGCAGATACGCAGTATTTT. This codes for CASSVTEADTQYF. The chain combines TRBV28 with TRBJ2-3; no definite D call. The CDR3 spans 13 residues. The ends were cut back, 5 bases at V and 4 bases at J, with 10 bases in the middle. Germline V gene sequence: CDR1 MDHEN, CDR2 SYDVKM.

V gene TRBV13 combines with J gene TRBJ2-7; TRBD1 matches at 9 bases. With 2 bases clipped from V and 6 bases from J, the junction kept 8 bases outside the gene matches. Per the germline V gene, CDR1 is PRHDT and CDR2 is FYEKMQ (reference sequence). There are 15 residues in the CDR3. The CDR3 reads CASSLRGQGTREQYF. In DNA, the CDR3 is TGTGCCAGCAGCTTAAGGGGACAGGGTACACGCGAGCAGTACTTC.

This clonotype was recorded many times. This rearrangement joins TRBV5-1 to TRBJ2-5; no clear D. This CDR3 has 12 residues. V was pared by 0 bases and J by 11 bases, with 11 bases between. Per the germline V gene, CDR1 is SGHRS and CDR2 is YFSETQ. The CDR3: CASSLEGFLQYF. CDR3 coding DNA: TGCGCCAGCAGCTTGGAGGGATTCCTTCAGTACTTC. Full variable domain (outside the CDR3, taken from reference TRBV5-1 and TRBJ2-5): KAGVTQTPRYLIKTRGQQVTLSCSPISGHRSVSWYQQTPGQGLQFLFEYFSETQRNKGNFPGRFSGRQFSNSRSEMNVSTLELGDSALYLCASSLEGFLQYFGPGTRLLVL.

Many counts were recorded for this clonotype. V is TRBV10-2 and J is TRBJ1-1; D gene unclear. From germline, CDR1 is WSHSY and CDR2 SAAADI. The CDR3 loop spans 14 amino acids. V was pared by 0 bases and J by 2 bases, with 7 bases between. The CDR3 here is CASSESRANTEAFF. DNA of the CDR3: TGCGCCAGCAGTGAGTCGCGGGCAAACACTGAAGCTTTCTTT.

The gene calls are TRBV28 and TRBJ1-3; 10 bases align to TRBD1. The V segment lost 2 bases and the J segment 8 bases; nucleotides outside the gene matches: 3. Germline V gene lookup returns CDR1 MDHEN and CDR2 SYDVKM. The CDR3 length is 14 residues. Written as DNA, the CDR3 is TGTGCCAGCAGTTTAAGGACAGGGGGAGACACCATATATTTT. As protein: CASSLRTGGDTIYF. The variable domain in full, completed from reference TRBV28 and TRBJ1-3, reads DVKVTQSSRYLVKRTGEKVFLECVQDMDHENMFWYRQDPGLGLRLIYFSYDVKMKEKGDIPEGYSVSREKKERFSLILESASTNQTSMYLCASSLRTGGDTIYFGEGSWLTVV.

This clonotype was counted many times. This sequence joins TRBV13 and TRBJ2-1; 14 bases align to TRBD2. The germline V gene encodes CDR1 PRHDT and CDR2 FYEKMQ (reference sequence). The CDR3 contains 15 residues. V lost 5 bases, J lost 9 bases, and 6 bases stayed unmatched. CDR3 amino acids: CASSLGTSGSGEQFF. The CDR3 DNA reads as TGTGCCAGCAGCCTCGGGACTAGCGGGAGCGGTGAGCAGTTCTTC.

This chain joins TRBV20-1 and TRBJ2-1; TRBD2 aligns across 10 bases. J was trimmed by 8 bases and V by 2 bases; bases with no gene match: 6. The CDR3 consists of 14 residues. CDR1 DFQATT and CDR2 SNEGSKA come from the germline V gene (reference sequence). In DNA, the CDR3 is TGCAGTGCTAGATTGAGCGGGAGGGCCGATGAGCAGTTCTTC. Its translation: CSARLSGRADEQFF.

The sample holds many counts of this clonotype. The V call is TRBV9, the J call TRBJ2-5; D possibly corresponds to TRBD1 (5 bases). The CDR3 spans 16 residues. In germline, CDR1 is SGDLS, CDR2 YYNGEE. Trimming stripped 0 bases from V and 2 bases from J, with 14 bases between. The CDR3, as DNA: TGTGCCAGCAGCGTAGATTCCACCGACAGACAAGAGACCCAGTACTTC. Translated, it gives CASSVDSTDRQETQYF.

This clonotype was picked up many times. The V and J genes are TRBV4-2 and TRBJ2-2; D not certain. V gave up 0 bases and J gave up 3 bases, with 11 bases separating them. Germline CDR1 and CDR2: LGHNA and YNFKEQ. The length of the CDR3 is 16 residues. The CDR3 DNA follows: TGTGCCAGCAGCCAAGAATGGGCTGTATACACCGGGGAGCTGTTTTTT. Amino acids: CASSQEWAVYTGELFF.

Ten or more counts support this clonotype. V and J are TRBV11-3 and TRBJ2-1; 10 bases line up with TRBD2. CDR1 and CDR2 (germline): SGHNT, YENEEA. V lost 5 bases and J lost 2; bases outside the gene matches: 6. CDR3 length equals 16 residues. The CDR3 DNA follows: TGTGCCAGCAGCCTCGATAGCGGGAGGCCCTACAATGAGCAGTTCTTC. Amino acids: CASSLDSGRPYNEQFF. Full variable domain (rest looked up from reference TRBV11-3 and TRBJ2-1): EAGVVQSPRYKIIEKKQPVAFWCNPISGHNTLYWYLQNLGQGPELLIRYENEEAVDDSQLPKDRFSAERLKGVDSTLKIQPAELGDSAVYLCASSLDSGRPYNEQFFGPGTRLTVL.

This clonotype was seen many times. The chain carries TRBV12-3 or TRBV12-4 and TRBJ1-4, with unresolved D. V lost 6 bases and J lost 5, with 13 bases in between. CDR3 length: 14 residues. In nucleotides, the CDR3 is TGTGCCAGCAGCCCCAGTGGGCCCAATGAAAAACTGTTTTTT. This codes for CASSPSGPNEKLFF.

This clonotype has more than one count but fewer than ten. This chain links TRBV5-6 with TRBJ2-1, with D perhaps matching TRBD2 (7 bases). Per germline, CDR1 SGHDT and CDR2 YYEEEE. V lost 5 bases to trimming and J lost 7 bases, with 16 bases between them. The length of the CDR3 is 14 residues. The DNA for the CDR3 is TGTGCCAGCAGTCTAGCTGGGGGGGCTAATGAGCAGTTCTTC. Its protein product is CASSLAGGANEQFF.

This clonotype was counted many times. DNA of the CDR3: TGTGCCAGTAGTATATATGATTATAGCAATCAGCCCCAGCATTTT. Encoded protein: CASSIYDYSNQPQHF. The rearrangement joins TRBV19 to TRBJ1-5; D unclear. The V end was cut by 2 bases, the J end by 0 bases, with 8 bases between. This CDR3 is built from 15 residues. From germline, CDR1 is LNHDA and CDR2 SQIVND (reference sequence).

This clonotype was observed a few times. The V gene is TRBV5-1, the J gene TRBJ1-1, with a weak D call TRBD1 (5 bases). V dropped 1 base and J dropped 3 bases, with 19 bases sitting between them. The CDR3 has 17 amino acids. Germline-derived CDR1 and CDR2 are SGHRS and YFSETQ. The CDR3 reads CASSLSLSGGGYTEAFF. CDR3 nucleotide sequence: TGCGCCAGCAGCTTGTCGCTCAGTGGGGGGGGATACACTGAAGCTTTCTTT.

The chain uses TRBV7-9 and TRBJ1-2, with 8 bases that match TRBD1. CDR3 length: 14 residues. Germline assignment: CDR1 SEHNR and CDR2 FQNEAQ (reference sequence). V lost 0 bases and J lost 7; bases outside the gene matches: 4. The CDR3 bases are TGTGCCAGCAGCTTAGCCTTTGGACAGGGTGGCTACACCTTC. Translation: CASSLAFGQGGYTF.

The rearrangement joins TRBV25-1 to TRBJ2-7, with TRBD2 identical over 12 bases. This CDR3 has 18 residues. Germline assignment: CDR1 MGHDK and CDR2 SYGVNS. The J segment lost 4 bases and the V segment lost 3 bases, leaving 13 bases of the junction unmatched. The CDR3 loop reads CASSDIMSSGRALYEQYF. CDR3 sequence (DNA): TGTGCCAGCAGTGATATTATGTCTAGCGGGAGGGCCTTGTACGAGCAGTACTTC.

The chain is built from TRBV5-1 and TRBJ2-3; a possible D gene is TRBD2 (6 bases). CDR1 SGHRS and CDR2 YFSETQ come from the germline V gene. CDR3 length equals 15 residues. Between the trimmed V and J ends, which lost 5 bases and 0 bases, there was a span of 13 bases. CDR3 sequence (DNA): TGCGCCAGCAGTTCCGGGACTGCTAGCACAGATACGCAGTATTTT. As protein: CASSSGTASTDTQYF.

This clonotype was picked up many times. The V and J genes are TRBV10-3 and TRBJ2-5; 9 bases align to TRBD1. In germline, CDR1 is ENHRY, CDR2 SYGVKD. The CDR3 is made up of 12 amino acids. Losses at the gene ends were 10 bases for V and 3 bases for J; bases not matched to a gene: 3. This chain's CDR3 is CATGDREETQYF. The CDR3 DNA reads TGTGCCACCGGGGACAGGGAAGAGACCCAGTACTTC.